The 20 T cell receptor beta chains below all came from one sample that was sequenced in a study of Graves' ophthalmopathy and Graves' hyperthyroidism. The study amplified TCR beta CDR3 regions using RNA transcripts. An initial RT-PCR round employing HTBI primers preceded a second-round multiplex PCR. MiXCR was run by TCRdb on the multiplex PCR reads, yielding one entry per CDR3 protein. The sample has around 1.1 million distinct CDR3 sequences, approximately 35% seen once. The sequencing sample was made of peripheral blood or thyroid tissue (not recorded which). These receptors were taken from an adult man with Graves' hyperthyroidism.

This clonotype was observed at least ten times. The chain recombines TRBV12-3 or TRBV12-4 with TRBJ2-7; the D is unclear. V gave up 6 bases and J gave up 4 bases, with 10 bases separating them. The CDR3 sequence is 12 residues long. CDR3 loop: CASRSAGYEQYF. The CDR3 bases are TGTGCCAGCAGATCCGCAGGTTACGAGCAGTACTTC.

This chain uses TRBV24-1 with TRBJ2-6; D remains ambiguous. The CDR3 is made up of 13 amino acids. The germline V gene encodes CDR1 KGHDR and CDR2 SFDVKD. V lost 5 bases and J 4 bases, leaving 5 bases between the germline ends. The CDR3 sequence: CATSVVGANVLTF. The CDR3 DNA reads as TGTGCCACCAGTGTTGTGGGGGCCAACGTCCTGACTTTC.

CDR3 sequence reads: CAISAVSGVQGLPYGYTF. The CDR3 nucleotides read TGTGCCATCAGTGCGGTGTCAGGGGTACAGGGGCTTCCATATGGCTACACCTTC. The gene calls are TRBV10-3 and TRBJ1-2, with TRBD1 matching 7 bases. V shed 4 bases and J 5 bases; nucleotides not matched to a gene: 19. The CDR3 runs 18 residues. Germline loops: CDR1 ENHRY, CDR2 SYGVKD.

The gene calls are TRBV10-3 and TRBJ1-6; D gene uncertain. Germline V gene lookup returns CDR1 ENHRY and CDR2 SYGVKD. The CDR3 is made up of 19 amino acids. V was clipped by 10 bases and J by 0 bases, with 25 bases between them. CDR3 DNA: TGTGCCAGCACCTCATACCAAACACGGGCCGACTCCTATAATTCACCCCTCCACTTT. Protein sequence: CASTSYQTRADSYNSPLHF.

The chain links TRBV19 to TRBJ1-1; possibly TRBD1 for D (5 bases). The CDR3 consists of 13 residues. V lost 3 bases to trimming and J lost 5 bases, with 10 bases between them. Germline CDR1 LNHDA, CDR2 SQIVND (reference sequence). The CDR3 coding sequence is TGTGCCAGTAGTATGTCCAGGGATACTGAAGCTTTCTTT. It translates to CASSMSRDTEAFF.

The chain's CDR3 is CASSLRPREAFF. CDR3 nucleotides: TGTGCCAGTAGTCTAAGGCCACGAGAAGCTTTCTTT. The rearrangement links TRBV19 to TRBJ1-1; D gene unclear. The CDR3 covers 12 residues. Trimming removed 5 bases at V and 8 bases at J, with 12 bases between. Germline V gene lookup returns CDR1 LNHDA and CDR2 SQIVND (reference sequence).

The sample holds many counts of this clonotype. The chain links TRBV7-2 to TRBJ2-7; 7 bases match TRBD1. This CDR3 comprises 15 residues. Trimming removed 1 base from V and 2 bases from J; junction bases left unmatched: 5. In germline, CDR1 is SGHTA, CDR2 FQGNSA. The CDR3 sequence: CASSLGTGRTYEQYF. CDR3 coding DNA: TGTGCCAGCAGCTTAGGGACAGGCCGCACCTACGAGCAGTACTTC. The variable domain in full, completed from reference TRBV7-2 and TRBJ2-7, reads GAGVSQSPSNKVTEKGKDVELRCDPISGHTALYWYRQSLGQGLEFLIYFQGNSAPDKSGLPSDRFSAERTGGSVSTLTIQRTQQEDSAVYLCASSLGTGRTYEQYFGPGTRLTVT.

V gene TRBV28 combines with J gene TRBJ1-6; maybe TRBD1 (6 bases). The V end was cut by 2 bases, the J end by 9 bases, with 14 bases between. Germline V CDR1 and CDR2: MDHEN, SYDVKM. This CDR3 contains 15 residues. CDR3 region: CASSLDGGSFSPLHF. DNA for the CDR3: TGTGCCAGCAGTTTAGATGGGGGCAGTTTTTCACCCCTCCACTTT. Full variable domain (rest looked up from reference TRBV28 and TRBJ1-6): DVKVTQSSRYLVKRTGEKVFLECVQDMDHENMFWYRQDPGLGLRLIYFSYDVKMKEKGDIPEGYSVSREKKERFSLILESASTNQTSMYLCASSLDGGSFSPLHFGNGTRLTVT.

The J gene is TRBJ2-7, the V gene TRBV30; D unclear. The CDR3 is made up of 14 amino acids. The V and J ends lost 0 bases and 7 bases respectively, with 16 bases between them. Germline lookup yields CDR1 GTSNPN and CDR2 SVGIG (reference sequence). The DNA for the CDR3 is TGTGCCTGGAGTGTATTTCCGGATCCGGGTGAGCAGTACTTC. This sequence encodes CAWSVFPDPGEQYF.

This clonotype was detected ten times or more. J is TRBJ1-1 and V is TRBV29-1, with no clear D. Trimming stripped 5 bases from V and 1 base from J, with 11 bases between. CDR1 and CDR2 from the germline V gene are SQVTM and ANQGSEA. The length of the CDR3 is 13 residues. The chain's CDR3 is CSVKAEENTEAFF. In DNA form, the CDR3 reads TGCAGCGTTAAGGCGGAAGAGAACACTGAAGCTTTCTTT.

The chain combines TRBV7-9 with TRBJ2-7; D might be TRBD1 (5 bases). CDR1 and CDR2 from the germline V gene are SEHNR and FQNEAQ (reference sequence). The V and J ends lost 4 bases and 4 bases respectively, with 14 bases between them. The CDR3 spans 14 residues. DNA for the CDR3: TGTGCCAGCAGCTATGATGTAGGGGTTTACGAGCAGTACTTC. This codes for CASSYDVGVYEQYF. Based on the CDR3 plus reference TRBV7-9 and TRBJ2-7, the full variable domain is DTGVSQNPRHKITKRGQNVTFRCDPISEHNRLYWYRQTLGQGPEFLTYFQNEAQLEKSRLLSDRFSAERPKGSFSTLEIQRTEQGDSAMYLCASSYDVGVYEQYFGPGTRLTVT.

This chain connects TRBV5-1 to TRBJ1-1; TRBD1 matches at 9 bases. The CDR3 is made up of 14 amino acids. CDR1 SGHRS and CDR2 YFSETQ come from the germline V gene. With 3 bases clipped from V and 13 bases from J, the junction kept 13 bases outside the gene matches. CDR3 loop: CASSSTGTGSVGFF. The CDR3, as DNA: TGCGCCAGCAGCTCTACAGGGACAGGGTCTGTGGGTTTCTTT.

This clonotype was seen many times. The junction departs from the called germline gene at one end, perhaps through a read error. The gene calls are TRBV29-1 and TRBJ1-1, with a possible D match to TRBD1 (6 bases). Per germline, CDR1 SQVTM and CDR2 ANQGSEA. This CDR3 spans 11 amino acids. CDR3 loop: CSAQGYTKAFF. CDR3 DNA: TGCAGCGCTCAGGGGTACACTAAAGCTTTCTTT.

The chain recombines TRBV5-6 with TRBJ2-7; D is uncertain. CDR1 and CDR2 (germline): SGHDT, YYEEEE. Deletions cut 0 bases from V and 2 bases from J, with 9 bases between. The CDR3 contains 14 residues. The CDR3 reads CASSLVAQTYEQYF. As DNA, the CDR3 is TGTGCCAGCAGCTTGGTGGCTCAGACCTACGAGCAGTACTTC. Looking up the rest from reference TRBV5-6 and TRBJ2-7 gives the full variable domain: DAGVTQSPTHLIKTRGQQVTLRCSPKSGHDTVSWYQQALGQGPQFIFQYYEEEERQRGNFPDRFSGHQFPNYSSELNVNALLLGDSALYLCASSLVAQTYEQYFGPGTRLTVT.

CDR3 region: CASSYGQQDSGNTIYF. Written as DNA, the CDR3 is TGTGCCAGCAGTTACGGTCAGCAAGACTCTGGAAACACCATATATTTT. The V call is TRBV6-5, the J call TRBJ1-3; D is uncertain. CDR1 and CDR2 (germline): MNHEY, SVGAGI. CDR3 length equals 16 residues. The V gene lost 2 bases and the J gene lost 0 bases, with 11 bases spanning the gap.

This clonotype came up many times. This chain connects TRBV7-9 to TRBJ1-2; D gene uncertain. Germline-derived CDR1 and CDR2 are SEHNR and FQNEAQ (reference sequence). This CDR3 comprises 12 residues. The germline V and J ends were trimmed by 5 bases and 7 bases, with 11 bases remaining between them. The DNA for the CDR3 is TGTGCCAGCAGCAGAGATAAGCCTGGCTACACCTTC. This gives the protein CASSRDKPGYTF.

This clonotype was counted ten times or more. V gene TRBV24-1 combines with J gene TRBJ1-2; possible D gene TRBD1, 5 bases. Germline V gene data show CDR1 as KGHDR and CDR2 as SFDVKD. V gave up 6 bases and J gave up 3 bases, with 13 bases separating them. The CDR3 is 14 residues long. This CDR3 is CATSHPGLDYGYTF. For the CDR3, the DNA is TGTGCCACCAGTCATCCAGGGCTTGACTATGGCTACACCTTC.

This clonotype was observed once. It may be a read error: a sequence one base away is much more abundant. The rearrangement joins TRBV11-2 to TRBJ1-5; D ambiguous. The CDR3 has 13 amino acids. Germline CDR1 and CDR2: SGHAT and FQNNGV. Trimming removed 4 bases at V and 7 bases at J, with 11 bases between. The chain's CDR3 is CASSSDTEQPQHF. The DNA of the CDR3 is TGTGCCAGCAGCTCCGACACCGAGCAGCCCCAGCATTTT.

CDR3 region: CASSPGRTGITYETQYF. For the CDR3, the DNA is TGTGCCAGCAGCCCCGGGAGGACGGGAATAACCTACGAGACCCAGTACTTC. The rearrangement uses TRBV7-9 and TRBJ2-5, with 7 nucleotides matching TRBD2. V dropped 5 bases and J dropped 5; count of bases not matched to a gene: 17. The CDR3 is made up of 17 amino acids. CDR1 SEHNR and CDR2 FQNEAQ come from the germline V gene (reference sequence).

This clonotype was recorded many times. CDR3 in amino acids: CASNVVGGTEAFF. The CDR3 bases are TGCGCCAGCAATGTGGTGGGGGGCACTGAAGCTTTCTTT. The V call is TRBV5-1, the J call TRBJ1-1; possibly TRBD1 for D (5 bases). The length of the CDR3 is 13 residues. The V gene's germline CDR1 is SGHRS and CDR2 YFSETQ. The V and J ends lost 6 bases and 4 bases respectively, with 13 bases between them.